Sequencing of this T cell receptor beta chain was carried out in a study of T cell repertoires in cytomegalovirus infection. Turning to the study itself: Indicated by public TCR beta signatures were CMV infection and matching HLA type.

Whole-study findings and limits: CMV carriers with the relevant HLA were identified by cumulative public TCR beta family frequency.

CDR3 length equals 15 residues. CDR1 is LNHDA and CDR2 is SQIVND in the germline V gene (reference sequence). V lost 7 bases, J lost 9 bases, and 19 bases lay in between. Points on this clonotype: Its antigen is as yet unknown.

TCRdb analysed the reads with MiXCR anew, one entry per CDR3 protein. The table lists under 150,000 distinct CDR3 sequences, roughly a quarter of them singletons. The gene calls are TRBV19 and TRBJ1-6; weak D call: TRBD1 (5 bases). The sequenced sample was PBMCs, sequenced either directly or after in vitro stimulation (not recorded which). The source is a human donor in good health (CMV status not recorded). Some clones in this sample may be carry-over from other donors' samples. The CDR3, as DNA: TGTGCCAGTACCCTAGGGACGGGGAGTAGTTCACCCCTCCACTTT. This gives the protein CASTLGTGSSSPLHF.